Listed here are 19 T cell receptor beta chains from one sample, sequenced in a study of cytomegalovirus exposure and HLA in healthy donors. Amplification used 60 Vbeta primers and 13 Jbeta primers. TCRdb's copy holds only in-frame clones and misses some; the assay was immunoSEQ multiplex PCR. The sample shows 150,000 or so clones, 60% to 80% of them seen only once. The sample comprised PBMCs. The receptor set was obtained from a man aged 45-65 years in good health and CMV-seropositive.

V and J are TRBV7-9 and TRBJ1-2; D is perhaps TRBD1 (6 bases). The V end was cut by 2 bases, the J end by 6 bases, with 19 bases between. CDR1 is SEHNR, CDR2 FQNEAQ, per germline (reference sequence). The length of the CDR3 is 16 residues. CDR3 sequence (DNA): TGTGCCAGCAGCTTAACCACAGGGTCCGATGGGCATGGCTACACCTTC. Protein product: CASSLTTGSDGHGYTF.

The CDR3, as DNA: TGTGCCACCCGAGATTCGGCTGGAAACACCATATATTTT. Its protein is CATRDSAGNTIYF. This sequence joins TRBV28 and TRBJ1-3; D unresolved. The CDR3 is made up of 13 amino acids. The germline V gene has CDR1 MDHEN and CDR2 SYDVKM. Trimming left V 10 bases short and J 2 bases short, with 12 bases between.

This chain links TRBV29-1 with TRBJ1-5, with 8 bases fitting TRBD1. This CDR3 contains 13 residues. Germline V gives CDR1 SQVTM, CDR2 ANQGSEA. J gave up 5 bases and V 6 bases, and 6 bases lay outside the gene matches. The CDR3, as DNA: TGCAGCGTGGGGGGACAGGCTTATCAGCCCCAGCATTTT. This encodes CSVGGQAYQPQHF.

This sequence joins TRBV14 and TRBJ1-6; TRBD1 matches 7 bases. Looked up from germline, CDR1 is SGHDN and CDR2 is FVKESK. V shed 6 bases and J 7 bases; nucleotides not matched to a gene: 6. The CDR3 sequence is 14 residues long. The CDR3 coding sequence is TGTGCCAGCAGGGACGGGACAGCGAATTCACCCCTCCACTTT. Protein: CASRDGTANSPLHF.

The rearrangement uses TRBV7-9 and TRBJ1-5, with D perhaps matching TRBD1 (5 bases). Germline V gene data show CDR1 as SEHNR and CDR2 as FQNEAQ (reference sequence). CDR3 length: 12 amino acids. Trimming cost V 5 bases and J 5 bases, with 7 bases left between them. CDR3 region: CASSPGHQPQHF. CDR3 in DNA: TGTGCCAGCAGCCCAGGGCATCAGCCCCAGCATTTT.

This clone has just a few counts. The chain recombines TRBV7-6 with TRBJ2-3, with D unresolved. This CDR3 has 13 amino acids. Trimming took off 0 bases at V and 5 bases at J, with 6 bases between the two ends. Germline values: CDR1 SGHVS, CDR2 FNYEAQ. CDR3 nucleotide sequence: TGTGCCAGCAGCTTAGCGACACTAGATACGCAGTATTTT. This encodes CASSLATLDTQYF. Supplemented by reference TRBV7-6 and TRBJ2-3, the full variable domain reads GAGVSQSPRYKVTKRGQDVALRCDPISGHVSLYWYRQALGQGPEFLTYFNYEAQQDKSGLPNDRFSAERPEGSISTLTIQRTEQRDSAMYRCASSLATLDTQYFGPGTRLTVL.

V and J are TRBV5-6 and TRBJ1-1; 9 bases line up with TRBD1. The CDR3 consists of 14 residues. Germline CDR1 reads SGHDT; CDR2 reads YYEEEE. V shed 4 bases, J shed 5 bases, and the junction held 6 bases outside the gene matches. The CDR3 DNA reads TGTGCCAGCAGCAAGGACAGGGGCGGGACTGAAGCTTTCTTT. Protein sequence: CASSKDRGGTEAFF.

The CDR3 nucleotides read TGTGCCAGCAGCTTAGATACAGGGATGTCGGACGAGCAGTACTTC. As protein: CASSLDTGMSDEQYF. V gene TRBV7-8 combines with J gene TRBJ2-7; possible D gene TRBD1, 6 bases. The germline V gene has CDR1 SGHVS and CDR2 FQNEAQ. Trimming removed 1 base from V and 5 bases from J, with 15 bases in between. The CDR3 is 15 amino acids.

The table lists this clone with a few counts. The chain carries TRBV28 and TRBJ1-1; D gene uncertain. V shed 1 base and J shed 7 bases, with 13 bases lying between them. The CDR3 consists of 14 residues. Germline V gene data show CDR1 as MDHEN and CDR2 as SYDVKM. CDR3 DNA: TGTGCCAGCAGTTTATTCCCCGAGCGGGGTGAAGCTTTCTTT. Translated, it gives CASSLFPERGEAFF.

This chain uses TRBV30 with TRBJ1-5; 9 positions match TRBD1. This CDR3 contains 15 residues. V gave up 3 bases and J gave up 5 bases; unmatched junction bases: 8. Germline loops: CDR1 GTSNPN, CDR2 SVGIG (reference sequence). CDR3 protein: CAWRPPGQGYQPQHF. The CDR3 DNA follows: TGTGCCTGGAGACCCCCGGGACAGGGTTATCAGCCCCAGCATTTT. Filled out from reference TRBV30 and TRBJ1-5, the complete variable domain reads SQTIHQWPATLVQPVGSPLSLECTVEGTSNPNLYWYRQAAGRGLQLLFYSVGIGQISSEVPQNLSASRPQDRQFILSSKKLLLSDSGFYLCAWRPPGQGYQPQHFGDGTRLSIL.

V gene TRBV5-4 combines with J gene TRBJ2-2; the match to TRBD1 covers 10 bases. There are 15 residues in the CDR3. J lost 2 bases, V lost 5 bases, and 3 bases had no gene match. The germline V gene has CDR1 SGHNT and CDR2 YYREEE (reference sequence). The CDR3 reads CASRRQGANTGELFF. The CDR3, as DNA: TGTGCCAGCAGAAGACAGGGGGCTAACACCGGGGAGCTGTTTTTT.

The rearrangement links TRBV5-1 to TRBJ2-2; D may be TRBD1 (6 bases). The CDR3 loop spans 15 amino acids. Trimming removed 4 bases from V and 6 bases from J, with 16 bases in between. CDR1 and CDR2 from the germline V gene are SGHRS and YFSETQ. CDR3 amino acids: CASSPEGQYAGELFF. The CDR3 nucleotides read TGCGCCAGCAGCCCAGAAGGACAGTACGCCGGGGAGCTGTTTTTT.

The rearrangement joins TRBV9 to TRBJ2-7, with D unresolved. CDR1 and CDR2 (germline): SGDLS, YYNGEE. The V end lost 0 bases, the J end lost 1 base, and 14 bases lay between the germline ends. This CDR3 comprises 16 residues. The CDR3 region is CASSVDRSAQSYEQYF. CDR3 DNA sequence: TGTGCCAGCAGCGTAGATCGATCAGCGCAATCCTACGAGCAGTACTTC.

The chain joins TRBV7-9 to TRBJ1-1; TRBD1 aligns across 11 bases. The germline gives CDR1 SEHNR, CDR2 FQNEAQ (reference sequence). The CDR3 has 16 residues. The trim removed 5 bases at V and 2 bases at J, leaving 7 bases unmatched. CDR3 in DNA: TGTGCCAGCAGCCCAAGGACAGGGGGCTTCAACACTGAAGCTTTCTTT. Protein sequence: CASSPRTGGFNTEAFF. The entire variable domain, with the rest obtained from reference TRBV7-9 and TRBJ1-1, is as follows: DTGVSQNPRHKITKRGQNVTFRCDPISEHNRLYWYRQTLGQGPEFLTYFQNEAQLEKSRLLSDRFSAERPKGSFSTLEIQRTEQGDSAMYLCASSPRTGGFNTEAFFGQGTRLTVV.

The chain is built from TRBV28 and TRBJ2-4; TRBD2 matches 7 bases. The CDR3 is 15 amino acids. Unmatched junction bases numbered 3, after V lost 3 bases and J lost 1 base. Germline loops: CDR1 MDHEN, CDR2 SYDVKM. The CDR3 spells CASSLGGAAKNIQYF. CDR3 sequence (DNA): TGTGCCAGCAGTTTGGGAGGGGCGGCCAAAAACATTCAGTACTTC.

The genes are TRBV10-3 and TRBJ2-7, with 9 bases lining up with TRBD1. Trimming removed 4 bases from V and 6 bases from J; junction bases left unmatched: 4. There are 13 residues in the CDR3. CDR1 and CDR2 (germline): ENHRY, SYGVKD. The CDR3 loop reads CAISVGQGSEQYF. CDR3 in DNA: TGTGCCATCAGTGTAGGACAGGGGAGCGAGCAGTACTTC.

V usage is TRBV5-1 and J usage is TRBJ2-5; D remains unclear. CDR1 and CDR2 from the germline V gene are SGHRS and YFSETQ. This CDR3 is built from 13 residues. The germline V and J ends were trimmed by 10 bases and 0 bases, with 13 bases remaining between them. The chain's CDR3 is CAGVGTYQETQYF. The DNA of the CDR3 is TGCGCCGGAGTAGGCACGTACCAAGAGACCCAGTACTTC. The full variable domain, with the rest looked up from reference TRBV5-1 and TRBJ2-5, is KAGVTQTPRYLIKTRGQQVTLSCSPISGHRSVSWYQQTPGQGLQFLFEYFSETQRNKGNFPGRFSGRQFSNSRSEMNVSTLELGDSALYLCAGVGTYQETQYFGPGTRLLVL.

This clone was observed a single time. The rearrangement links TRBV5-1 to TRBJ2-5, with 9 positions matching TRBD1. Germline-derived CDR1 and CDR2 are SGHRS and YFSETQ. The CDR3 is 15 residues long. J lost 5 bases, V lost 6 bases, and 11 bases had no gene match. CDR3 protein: CASISQGARGETQYF. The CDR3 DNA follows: TGCGCCAGCATATCACAGGGGGCGCGGGGGGAGACCCAGTACTTC. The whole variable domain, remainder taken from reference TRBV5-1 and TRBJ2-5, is KAGVTQTPRYLIKTRGQQVTLSCSPISGHRSVSWYQQTPGQGLQFLFEYFSETQRNKGNFPGRFSGRQFSNSRSEMNVSTLELGDSALYLCASISQGARGETQYFGPGTRLLVL.

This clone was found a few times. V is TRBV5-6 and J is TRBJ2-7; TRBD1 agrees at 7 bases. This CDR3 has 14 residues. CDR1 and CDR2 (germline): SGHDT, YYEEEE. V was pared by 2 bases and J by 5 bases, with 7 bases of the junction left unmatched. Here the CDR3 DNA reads TGTGCCAGCAGCTTCGGAACAGGGGCGGACGAGCAGTACTTC. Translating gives CASSFGTGADEQYF.